Listed below are T cell receptor beta chains from one sample, sequenced in a study of cytomegalovirus exposure and HLA in healthy donors. Assay used: immunoSEQ multiplex PCR; TCRdb lists only in-frame clones, some missing. The table records roughly 100,000 clones, roughly 85% of them present only once. Specimen: PBMCs. The receptors stem from a middle-aged man in good health and CMV-seronegative. The CDR3 runs from the conserved cysteine through the conserved F or W. A D gene is named only where the DNA matches it firmly. Size tells how often a clone was seen (once, few, many) or the class of an expanded clone, and some rows leave it out.

size,D,V,J,DNA,CDR3
once,TRBD2,TRBV5-6,TRBJ2-3,TGTGCCAGCAGCTGGATCAAGGCGGGGGGGCAGGATACGCAGTATTTT,CASSWIKAGGQDTQYF
.,.,TRBV19,TRBJ1-5,TGTGCCAGTAGGGCGGGGGGTATCCAGCCCCAGCATTTT,CASRAGGIQPQHF
.,TRBD1,TRBV5-1,TRBJ1-3,TGCGCCAGCAGCTTGGAGGGGGCGAGGGGAAACACCATATATTTT,CASSLEGARGNTIYF
.,.,TRBV9,TRBJ2-3,TGTGCCAGCAGCGTAGTTGGCGGGGGCCCTTCCGATACGCAGTATTTT,CASSVVGGGPSDTQYF
.,.,TRBV4-3,TRBJ2-1,TGCGCCAGCAGCCGAGACCGTAACAATGAGCAGTTCTTC,CASSRDRNNEQFF
.,.,TRBV30,TRBJ1-3,TGTGCCTGGAATGGGGGCAGGGGAAACACCATATATTTT,CAWNGGRGNTIYF
.,.,TRBV13,TRBJ2-7,TGTGCCAGCAGCCTCAGAGGGATCGGCTACGAGCAGTACTTC,CASSLRGIGYEQYF
.,TRBD1,TRBV19,TRBJ1-5,TGTGCCAGTAGAATGGACAGGGCTACTCAGCCCCAGCATTTT,CASRMDRATQPQHF
.,.,TRBV30,TRBJ1-2,TGTGCCTGGAGACATGTCAGGGGTAACTATGGCTACACCTTC,CAWRHVRGNYGYTF
.,.,TRBV19,TRBJ1-5,TGTGCCAGTAGTATTCTGGGGGGGGATCAGCCCCAGCATTTT,CASSILGGDQPQHF
once,.,TRBV7-9,TRBJ1-6,TGTGCCAGCAGCCCCGATGGTACGAGGTTAAGAACACCCCTCCACTTT,CASSPDGTRLRTPLHF
.,.,TRBV2,TRBJ2-7,TGTGCCAGCAGCGGGATCCTAACCTACGAGCAGTACTTC,CASSGILTYEQYF
.,TRBD2,TRBV7-2,TRBJ2-5,TGTGCCAGCAGCCCCCAGCTAGCGGGGGGGGGAGAGACCCAGTACTTC,CASSPQLAGGGETQYF
.,.,TRBV27,TRBJ1-6,TGTGCCAGCAGTTTACAGACTTCAGAGACAGGAACCTATAATTCACCCCTCCACTTT,CASSLQTSETGTYNSPLHF
once,.,TRBV6-1,TRBJ1-4,TGTGCCAGCAGCCAATTTACTAATGAAAAACTGTTTTTT,CASSQFTNEKLFF
.,.,TRBV6-1,TRBJ2-7,TGTGCCAGCAGTGAACTCTTGACAGGCACCTACGAGCAGTACTTC,CASSELLTGTYEQYF
.,.,TRBV9,TRBJ2-7,TGTGCCAGCAGCGGGGCAGGCGAGCAGTACTTC,CASSGAGEQYF
.,.,TRBV20-1,TRBJ2-5,TGCAGTGCTGACTGGTTGGAGACCCAGTACTTC,CSADWLETQYF
.,.,TRBV19,TRBJ1-1,TGTGCCAGTAGTATACCGGCCAGGGCGAACACTGAAGCTTTCTTT,CASSIPARANTEAFF
.,TRBD1,TRBV5-1,TRBJ1-6,TGCGCCAGCAGCAAATGGACAGGGGCGAATTCACCCCTCCACTTT,CASSKWTGANSPLHF
.,TRBD2,TRBV7-2,TRBJ2-1,TGTGCCAGCAGCTTAGTGTCTAGCGGCTCCTACAATGAGCAGTTCTTC,CASSLVSSGSYNEQFF
.,TRBD2,TRBV10-2,TRBJ2-1,TGCGCCAGCAGACTAGCGGGGCGGGAAAATGAGCAGTTCTTC,CASRLAGRENEQFF